This is a list of T cell receptor beta chains from one sample in a study of T cells after posttransplantation cyclophosphamide. Profiled with immunoSEQ multiplex PCR; TCRdb holds only in-frame clones, not every one. The sample yields fewer than 3,500 clones, without any singletons. The material sequenced was PBMCs, taken after allogeneic stem cell transplant with posttransplant cyclophosphamide. Receptors originate from a male patient aged 25-45 years who received an allogeneic stem cell transplant from a related donor, was CMV-positive, and had acute GVHD only. The graft donor may have contributed some T cells. Each CDR3 is given with its conserved first and last residue. Fields, in order: clone size, J gene, V gene, D gene, CDR3 protein, CDR3 DNA. A D gene is named only where the DNA matches it firmly. Clone size appears in some rows only: once, few, many, or a class for an expanded clone.

>many|TRBJ1-6|TRBV11-2|NA
CASSYGGQPNSPLHF
TGTGCCAGCAGCTATGGAGGACAGCCTAATTCACCCCTCCACTTT
>medium-sized|TRBJ1-1|TRBV2|NA
CASSTQGNTEAFF
TGTGCCAGCAGTACTCAGGGGAACACTGAAGCTTTCTTT
>medium-sized|TRBJ2-1|TRBV7-3|TRBD2
CASSLGAGGYNEQFF
TGTGCCAGCAGCTTAGGGGCGGGGGGTTACAATGAGCAGTTCTTC
>many|TRBJ1-2|TRBV28|TRBD1
CASNAQDRGTYGYTF
TGTGCCAGCAACGCTCAAGACAGGGGAACATATGGCTACACCTTC
>many|TRBJ2-7|TRBV6-2/TRBV6-3|NA
CASRGALRPYEQYF
TGTGCCAGCAGGGGGGCCCTCCGGCCCTACGAGCAGTACTTC
>few|TRBJ2-1|TRBV29-1|TRBD2
CSVPPGLAGGVDEQFF
TGCAGCGTGCCTCCGGGACTAGCGGGGGGGGTCGATGAGCAGTTCTTC
>NA|TRBJ1-2|TRBV7-2|NA
CASSPRRENYGYTF
TGTGCCAGCAGCCCTAGGCGGGAAAACTATGGCTACACCTTC
>many|TRBJ2-3|TRBV7-2|TRBD2
CASRTSGTDTQYF
TGTGCCAGCAGGACTAGCGGAACAGATACGCAGTATTTT
>many|TRBJ1-2|TRBV5-6|TRBD1
CASSSQGDYGYTF
TGTGCCAGCAGCTCACAGGGGGACTATGGCTACACCTTC
>many|TRBJ1-2|TRBV12-3/TRBV12-4|TRBD1
CASSLTGAGYTF
TGTGCCAGCAGTTTGACAGGGGCTGGCTACACCTTC